These 27 T cell receptor beta chains were all obtained from the same sample, sequenced in a study of T-cell memory formation after mild COVID-19. TCRdb re-analysed the 5' RACE reads in MiXCR, keeping a single row per CDR3 protein. In the table there are 250,000 to 300,000 distinct CDR3 sequences, about 16% of which are singletons. Sample: PBMCs or a T cell subset sorted from them (not recorded which). The receptors come from a man aged 18 to 29 who had mild COVID-19 (a few samples of this study predate the infection). Cell type and time point are not known.

Turning to this clonotype: Relative to the germline gene, one junction end is altered; a read error may explain this. The rearrangement links TRBV3-1 to TRBJ1-1; D is unresolved. The CDR3 has 13 residues. Germline loops: CDR1 LGHDT, CDR2 YNNKEL (reference sequence). For the CDR3, the DNA is TGTGCCAGCACCCAAGGCCTGGACACTGAAGCTTTCTTT. Translation gives CASTQGLDTEAFF.

This clonotype was picked up a small number of times. The rearrangement joins TRBV5-1 to TRBJ2-1; 11 bases line up with TRBD2. CDR1 is SGHRS, CDR2 YFSETQ, per germline. The CDR3 length is 15 residues. Trimming removed 1 base from V and 6 bases from J; junction bases left unmatched: 3. The CDR3 loop is CASSLWTSGFNEQFF. In DNA form, the CDR3 reads TGCGCCAGCAGCTTGTGGACTAGCGGGTTCAATGAGCAGTTCTTC.

This rearrangement joins TRBV4-3 to TRBJ1-1; D uncertain. Germline CDR1 and CDR2: LGHNA and YSLEER. This CDR3 has 14 amino acids. Trimming took off 4 bases at V and 1 base at J, with 10 bases between the two ends. The CDR3 region is CASSPGIKNTEAFF. The CDR3 nucleotides read TGCGCCAGCAGCCCCGGGATTAAGAACACTGAAGCTTTCTTT.

V usage is TRBV2 and J usage is TRBJ2-5; 7 nucleotides line up with TRBD2. Germline V lookup: CDR1 SNHLY, CDR2 FYNNEI. This CDR3 has 13 residues. Trimming at V came to 6 bases and at J to 2 bases, leaving 3 bases not matched to a gene. As DNA, the CDR3 is TGTGCCAGCAGGACTAGCCTACAAGAGACCCAGTACTTC. Residues: CASRTSLQETQYF.

The table lists this clonotype with a few counts. The chain uses TRBV3-1 and TRBJ2-5; 14 bases map to TRBD2. The J segment lost 2 bases and the V segment lost 2 bases, leaving 10 bases of the junction unmatched. Looked up from germline, CDR1 is LGHDT and CDR2 is YNNKEL (reference sequence). The CDR3 extends over 19 amino acids. The CDR3 bases are TGTGCCAGCAGCCAACCAGGACTAGCGGGGGGCCGGTGGCAAGAGACCCAGTACTTC. This encodes CASSQPGLAGGRWQETQYF.

This clonotype has a handful of counts. This chain links TRBV4-1 with TRBJ1-4, with a possible D match to TRBD1 (6 bases). Germline CDR1 reads MGHRA; CDR2 reads YSYEKL. V lost 3 bases and J lost 5, with 10 bases in between. This CDR3 contains 14 residues. CDR3 residues: CASSQRQENEKLFF. CDR3 sequence (DNA): TGCGCCAGCAGCCAGAGACAGGAGAATGAAAAACTGTTTTTT.

The chain combines TRBV7-6 with TRBJ2-5; D unclear. Germline CDR1 SGHVS, CDR2 FNYEAQ. The CDR3 has 14 amino acids. Trimming left V 5 bases short and J 1 base short, with 11 bases between. CDR3 amino acids: CASSLNRFQETQYF. The DNA for the CDR3 is TGTGCCAGCAGCCTAAATCGGTTCCAAGAGACCCAGTACTTC.

The chain couples TRBV2 to TRBJ1-1; D unclear. The CDR3 consists of 13 residues. V lost 4 bases, J lost 4 bases, and 10 bases lay in between. In germline, CDR1 is SNHLY, CDR2 FYNNEI. Here the CDR3 DNA reads TGTGCCAGCAGTGTCCGGGGAGGCACTGAAGCTTTCTTT. This gives the protein CASSVRGGTEAFF.

The chain has TRBV9 and TRBJ1-2; D is perhaps TRBD1 (5 bases). The V end was cut by 3 bases, the J end by 8 bases, with 14 bases between. The CDR3 loop spans 13 amino acids. In germline, CDR1 is SGDLS, CDR2 YYNGEE. The CDR3 reads CASSGREGKGYTF. In DNA form, the CDR3 reads TGTGCCAGCAGCGGCCGCGAGGGGAAGGGCTACACCTTC.

This clonotype was detected only a few times. The chain recombines TRBV28 with TRBJ2-2; TRBD2 aligns across 9 bases. CDR3 size: 19 residues. After removal of 7 bases from V and 3 bases from J, the junction contained 18 bases not matched to a gene. Germline CDR1 reads MDHEN; CDR2 reads SYDVKM. The CDR3 loop reads CASTPLGEGAGGHTGELFF. The CDR3 region has the DNA TGTGCCAGCACCCCGCTCGGGGAAGGAGCGGGGGGCCACACCGGGGAGCTGTTTTTT.

This clonotype has only a few counts. V and J are TRBV4-3 and TRBJ2-5; D is unclear. Germline loops: CDR1 LGHNA, CDR2 YSLEER. This CDR3 region has 13 residues. Trimming removed 2 bases at V and 4 bases at J, with 8 bases between. The CDR3 loop reads CASSQRLGETQYF. The CDR3 DNA reads as TGCGCCAGCAGCCAAAGGCTCGGAGAGACCCAGTACTTC.

V is TRBV6-5 and J is TRBJ1-6; D remains ambiguous. The germline gives CDR1 MNHEY, CDR2 SVGAGI. The CDR3 sequence is 13 residues long. V was pared by 4 bases and J by 6 bases, with 7 bases between. Here the CDR3 DNA reads TGTGCCAGCAGTTCCAGCATTAATTCACCCCTCCACTTT. The encoded protein is CASSSSINSPLHF.

This clonotype was detected a few times. J is TRBJ1-5 and V is TRBV7-2; D gene unclear. The CDR3 covers 14 residues. V was trimmed by 1 base and J by 9 bases, leaving 13 bases between them. Germline V CDR1 and CDR2: SGHTA, FQGNSA. This chain's CDR3 is CASSLEGGGRPQHF. In DNA, the CDR3 is TGTGCCAGCAGCTTAGAGGGTGGCGGAAGGCCCCAGCATTTT.

For the CDR3, the DNA is TGCGCCGGCCACAGGGGGTACGAGCAGTACTTC. Protein product: CAGHRGYEQYF. The chain carries TRBV23-1 and TRBJ2-7; TRBD1 matches 8 bases. TRBV23-1 is filed as an ORF, its function uncertain. The J segment lost 4 bases and the V segment lost 11 bases, leaving 4 bases of the junction unmatched. This CDR3 comprises 11 residues.

This clonotype has only one observation. The chain is built from TRBV2 and TRBJ2-1; D tentatively fits TRBD1 or TRBD2 (6 bases each). This CDR3 is built from 15 residues. Germline CDR1 and CDR2: SNHLY and FYNNEI. V lost 0 bases and J 14 bases, leaving 20 bases between the germline ends. CDR3 in DNA: TGTGCCAGCAGTGAAGCTGCACTAGTGGGGGGCTGGGAGTTCTTC. This codes for CASSEAALVGGWEFF.

This clonotype was picked up a small number of times. The chain combines TRBV5-1 with TRBJ2-7, with a tentative D call TRBD1 (5 bases). The V gene lost 9 bases and the J gene lost 2 bases, with 15 bases spanning the gap. The CDR3 has 13 residues. In germline, CDR1 is SGHRS, CDR2 YFSETQ. The CDR3 DNA is TGCGCCACCAAGCTGGGGCCTGCCTACGAGCAGTACTTC. Its translation: CATKLGPAYEQYF.

This clonotype came up a few times. The chain has TRBV25-1 and TRBJ2-1; D is perhaps TRBD1 or TRBD2 (5 bases each). CDR3 length equals 18 residues. CDR1 is MGHDK and CDR2 is SYGVNS in the germline V gene. The V end lost 5 bases, the J end lost 0 bases, and 20 bases lay between the germline ends. CDR3 protein: CASSTRPGQRGSYNEQFF. The DNA of the CDR3 is TGTGCCAGCAGTACACGACCGGGGCAGAGAGGCTCCTACAATGAGCAGTTCTTC.

This chain connects TRBV4-3 to TRBJ2-3, with D perhaps matching TRBD1 (6 bases). The germline V gene encodes CDR1 LGHNA and CDR2 YSLEER. V lost 1 base and J 4 bases, leaving 21 bases between the germline ends. The CDR3 contains 18 residues. CDR3 in DNA: TGCGCCAGCAGCCAAGGGGATGGGGCAGGGGTAGGGGCAGATACGCAGTATTTT. This gives the protein CASSQGDGAGVGADTQYF.

V gene TRBV7-8 combines with J gene TRBJ2-7; D ambiguous. The V and J ends lost 5 bases and 2 bases respectively, with 13 bases between them. The germline gives CDR1 SGHVS, CDR2 FQNEAQ. The CDR3 extends over 14 amino acids. CDR3 sequence: CASSRTDGPYEQYF. The DNA for the CDR3 is TGTGCCAGCAGCCGAACGGACGGACCCTACGAGCAGTACTTC.

This clonotype showed up just a few times. The chain combines TRBV12-3 or TRBV12-4 with TRBJ2-1, with D perhaps assigned TRBD1 or TRBD2 (7 bases each). V was pared by 6 bases and J by 8 bases, with 17 bases between. The CDR3 covers 14 residues. The CDR3 region is CASSPRGGGYEQFF. The CDR3 DNA follows: TGTGCCAGCAGCCCACGGGGAGGGGGCTATGAGCAGTTCTTC.

This chain connects TRBV2 to TRBJ2-2; D gene unclear. This CDR3 is 15 amino acids long. Germline values: CDR1 SNHLY, CDR2 FYNNEI. V shed 7 bases and J shed 0 bases, with 12 bases lying between them. The CDR3: CASTQEIANTGELFF. In nucleotides, the CDR3 is TGTGCCAGCACCCAAGAGATCGCGAACACCGGGGAGCTGTTTTTT.

This clonotype was recorded many times. The V and J genes are TRBV6-6 and TRBJ1-2, with D tentatively TRBD1 (5 bases). Trimming took off 7 bases at V and 4 bases at J, with 16 bases between the two ends. The CDR3 sequence is 14 residues long. Germline CDR1 is MNHNY and CDR2 is SVGAGI (reference sequence). CDR3: CASTIRGRTYGYTF. CDR3 in DNA: TGTGCCAGCACCATTAGGGGCAGGACCTATGGCTACACCTTC.

The V gene is TRBV10-3, the J gene TRBJ1-1; D gene uncertain. With 8 bases removed from V and 1 base from J, the gap between germline ends came to 14 bases. The CDR3 runs to 14 residues. Looked up from germline, CDR1 is ENHRY and CDR2 is SYGVKD. The CDR3 loop reads CAIAPGNENTEAFF. CDR3 DNA sequence: TGTGCCATCGCCCCGGGGAATGAGAACACTGAAGCTTTCTTT.

The chain carries TRBV5-1 and TRBJ1-2; the D gene is possibly TRBD1 (5 bases). Germline V CDR1 and CDR2: SGHRS, YFSETQ. This CDR3 is built from 16 residues. V was shortened by 4 bases and J by 4 bases, with 20 bases between the two germline ends. The CDR3 here is CASSPTAGQEFYGYTF. The CDR3 DNA is TGCGCCAGCAGCCCAACCGCGGGGCAGGAGTTCTATGGCTACACCTTC.

The J gene is TRBJ1-1, the V gene TRBV14, with D uncertain. The length of the CDR3 is 11 residues. Germline V gives CDR1 SGHDN, CDR2 FVKESK. Trimming removed 2 bases from V and 11 bases from J, with 9 bases in between. CDR3 DNA sequence: TGTGCCAGCAGCCAATTGTTGTCGGCTTTCTTT. This gives the protein CASSQLLSAFF. Based on the CDR3 plus reference TRBV14 and TRBJ1-1, the full variable domain is EAGVTQFPSHSVIEKGQTVTLRCDPISGHDNLYWYRRVMGKEIKFLLHFVKESKQDESGMPNNRFLAERTGGTYSTLKVQPAELEDSGVYFCASSQLLSAFFGQGTRLTVV.

This clonotype was detected many times. The V and J genes are TRBV9 and TRBJ2-3; the D is unclear. Per germline, CDR1 SGDLS and CDR2 YYNGEE. V gave up 0 bases and J gave up 2 bases, with 16 bases separating them. The CDR3 spans 17 residues. CDR3 coding DNA: TGTGCCAGCAGCGTAGGCGAGGTGGTTTTGAACACAGATACGCAGTATTTT. Its protein product is CASSVGEVVLNTDTQYF.

This chain joins TRBV7-2 and TRBJ1-2, with D unclear. Germline loops: CDR1 SGHTA, CDR2 FQGNSA. There are 13 residues in the CDR3. V dropped 2 bases and J dropped 12 bases, with 16 bases sitting between them. CDR3 sequence (DNA): TGTGCCAGCAGCTTAAGGGTAGATTACGAAAACACCTTC. It translates to CASSLRVDYENTF. Variable domain in full (rest from reference TRBV7-2 and TRBJ1-2): GAGVSQSPSNKVTEKGKDVELRCDPISGHTALYWYRQSLGQGLEFLIYFQGNSAPDKSGLPSDRFSAERTGGSVSTLTIQRTQQEDSAVYLCASSLRVDYENTFGSGTRLTVV.